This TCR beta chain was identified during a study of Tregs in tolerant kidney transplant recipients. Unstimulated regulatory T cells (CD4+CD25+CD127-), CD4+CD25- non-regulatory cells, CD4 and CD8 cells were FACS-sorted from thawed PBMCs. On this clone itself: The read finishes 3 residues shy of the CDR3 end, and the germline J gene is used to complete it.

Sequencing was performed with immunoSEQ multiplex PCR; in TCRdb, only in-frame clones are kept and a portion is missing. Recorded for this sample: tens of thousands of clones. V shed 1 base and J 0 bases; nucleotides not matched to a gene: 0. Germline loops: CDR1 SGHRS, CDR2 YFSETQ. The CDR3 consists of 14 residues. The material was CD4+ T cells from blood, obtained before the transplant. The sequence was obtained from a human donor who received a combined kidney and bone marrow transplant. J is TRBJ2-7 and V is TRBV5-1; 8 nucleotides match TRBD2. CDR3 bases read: TGCGCCAGCAGCTTGAGCGGGAGCTCCTACGAG. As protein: CASSLSGSSYE. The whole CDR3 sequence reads CASSLSGSSYEQYF.